This TCR beta chain is drawn from a study of T cell responses to AZD1222 COVID-19 vaccine (dated by TCRdb to the early 2020s). Background on the whole study: TCR sequencing covered fewer than 250 trial participants: 200 to 210 given two doses of AZD1222 and 26 given two doses of MenACWY control vaccine. Trial participants were enrolled by age into 18-55, 56-69 and 70-plus year subgroups, with about 150, 27 and 61 TCR-sequenced participants respectively. What the research found in general, with its limitations: Vaccine-associated CD4 TCRs spanned the whole spike protein, with dominant responses in regions 160-218 and 743-854. Because no day 14 peak-response samples were available, repertoires were characterized only after the peak T cell response. Participants were mostly white British, with more females than males. The authors suggested clonal diversity may have been underestimated. The 56-69-year group was small, and its depth increase did not reach significance, likely because of low power. A significant rise in spike-specific TCR breadth and depth was observed after two AZD1222 doses relative to day 0 and relative to MenACWY recipients. Only five to seven AZD1222 recipients were SARS-CoV-2 seropositive at baseline, limiting conclusions about previously exposed vaccinees. Reportedly, almost half of the unique spike-specific TCRs recognized epitopes lying outside the regions that are mutated in the B.1.351 and B.1.1.7 variants.

As to this clone: Its antigen has not been determined. Base qualities are not recorded, but no much larger clone differs from it by a single base.

Trimming takes 6 bases from V and 6 bases from J, and the germline ends sit 11 bases apart. From the cysteine up to the phenylalanine, the CDR3 has a length of 12 residues. Just the 36-base CDR3 DNA is kept, in frame starting at base 1. The germline V gene specifies MNHEY as CDR1 and SVGAGI as CDR2. The sample's time point label, decoded: about 28 days (+/-7) after the second vaccine dose. AZD1222 recipients with second doses at about 4 weeks or about 12 weeks were pooled, because spike-specific TCR depth and breadth did not differ between schedules. Samples from vaccinated people were obtained from the UK trials COV001 and COV002, which included a single-blind randomized controlled phase 2/3 trial of AZD1222 (ChAdOx1 nCoV-19) in healthy adults. For TCRbeta chain sequencing, PBMC samples were collected from trial participants at day 0 and at day 28 after the second dose. The CDR3 regions of human TCRbeta chains were analyzed by immunosequencing. Processing in the source paper ran as follows. TCRs in the repertoires were matched against a reference library of SARS-CoV-2-specific TCRs that had been generated with the MIRA antigen-specificity platform. Breadth was defined as the fraction of unique TCRs that were SARS-CoV-2-associated, and depth was defined as the fraction of total T cells that were SARS-CoV-2-associated. Using the MIRA data, each spike-specific TCR was mapped to the spike region that the TCR reacts to and placed in a CD4 or CD8 class. Log10-transformed breadth and depth values were compared by one-way ANOVA with Sidak's multiple comparisons tests. This immuneACCESS table, as held by TCRdb, lists in-frame sequences with V and J called but not all clones. Of the missing ones, under half trace to an unresolved V gene in checked studies; the others have no known cause. V, J and clone size are taken as reported in that table, and D and trimming were inferred from the DNA itself. The sample table lists under 200,000 clones, 87% of them with a count of one. Of the sample, roughly 0.98% is held by the ten largest clones.

The sequencing used peripheral blood, collected 28 days after the second AZD1222 dose. The rearranged segments are TRBV6-5 and TRBJ1-2; the D gene identity is not certain. The sequence derives from an adult who received the AZD1222 COVID-19 vaccine. The CDR3 protein: CASRSGRNGYTF. Read as DNA, the sequence is TGTGCCAGCAGGTCCGGGAGAAATGGCTACACCTTC.